This TCR beta chain was identified during a study of OX40 agonist ivuxolimab in advanced cancers. Some background on the complete study: Ivuxolimab, which targeted the costimulatory receptor OX40 (CD134), was an agonistic, fully human IgG2 monoclonal antibody. Intravenous ivuxolimab was administered to patients every 2 weeks at six dose levels: 0.01, 0.1, 0.3, 1.5, 3 and 10 mg/kg. Of the 50 to 55 dose-escalation patients, hepatocellular carcinoma was present in 19, melanoma in roughly 15, renal cell carcinoma in 9 and head and neck cancer in 9. The dose-escalation cohort was 82.7% male with a mean age of around 62 years, ranging from roughly 23 to 90. Prior anti-PD-1, anti-PD-L1 or anti-CTLA-4 therapy was permitted, and checkpoint inhibitors had been received by more than 35% of dose-escalation patients. Partial responses were achieved by three dose-escalation patients, of whom one had hepatocellular carcinoma and two had cutaneous melanoma. The purpose of peripheral TCRbeta sequencing was to test whether ivuxolimab changed TCR sequence diversity and led to clonal T-cell expansion. The paper covers the monotherapy dose-escalation part of the phase I ivuxolimab trial, which included N of about 50 patients.

For sequencing of the TCRbeta CDR3 region, genomic DNA was extracted from the sorted cells. TCRbeta CDR3 regions were sequenced using the immunoSEQ Assay. TCRdb carries this immuneACCESS record with in-frame sequences only. Its versions omit some clonotypes, under half of them owing to an unresolved V gene in the studies checked, with the rest unexplained. A total of some 97,000 clones appear in this sample, around 90% of them only once. The ten largest account for 0.15% to 0.2% of the sample. The CDR3 covers 11 residues, taking in both the cysteine and the phenylalanine. Here the CDR3 DNA is all that survives: 33 bases in frame from base 1. The trim is 6 bases for V and 7 bases for J, with a gap of 10 bases between the germline ends. The germline V gene gives CDR1 as WSHSY and CDR2 as SAAADI. As for this clone: The antigen this receptor binds is unknown. No base qualities exist here, and no much larger clone lies one base off it.

Patients with a history of autoimmune disease or receiving systemic immunosuppression were excluded from the trial. Peripheral blood for TCR sequencing was drawn from every dose cohort at baseline, at cycle 4 day 1 and at cycle 7 day 1. The samples were drawn from a first-in-human, open-label, multicenter phase I dose-escalation trial of ivuxolimab. The trial enrolled adults with locally advanced or metastatic head and neck squamous cell, hepatocellular, melanoma or renal cell carcinoma. Before TCR sequencing, CD4+ and CD8+ T cells were separately sorted from peripheral blood. Broad study findings and their caveats: Antigen specificity was not determined for the clonally expanded peripheral T cells. Partial responders in the 0.1-3.0 mg/kg groups had among the lowest normalized peripheral clonal expansion, especially among CD8+ T cells. At doses from 0.1 to 3.0 mg/kg, clonal expansion was seen in both CD4+ and CD8+ blood T cells between baseline and week 6. Low levels of normalized T-cell clonal expansion were also seen in some patients who did not respond. After ivuxolimab, expanded clones were on average more numerous among CD8+ T cells than among CD4+ T cells.

This receptor chain uses TRBV10-2 and TRBJ2-7; the D segment could be TRBD1, given 6 matching bases. The sequence came from an adult with an advanced solid tumor such as melanoma, head and neck, liver or kidney cancer. The material was CD4+ or CD8+ T cells sorted from blood, obtained in a trial of the OX40 agonist ivuxolimab. The CDR3 has the sequence CASRSDREQYF. In nucleotide form, the sequence is TGCGCCAGCAGGTCGGACAGAGAGCAGTACTTC.